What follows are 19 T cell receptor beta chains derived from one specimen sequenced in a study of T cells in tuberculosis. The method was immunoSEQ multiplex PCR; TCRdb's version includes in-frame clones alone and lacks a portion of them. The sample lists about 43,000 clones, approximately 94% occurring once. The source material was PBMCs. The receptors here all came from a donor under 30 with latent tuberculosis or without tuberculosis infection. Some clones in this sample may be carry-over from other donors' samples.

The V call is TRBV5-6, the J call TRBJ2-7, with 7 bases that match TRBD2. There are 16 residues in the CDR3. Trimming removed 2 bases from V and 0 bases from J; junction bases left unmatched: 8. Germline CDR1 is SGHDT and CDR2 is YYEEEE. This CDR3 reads CASSLAGRRSSYEQYF. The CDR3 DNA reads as TGTGCCAGCAGCTTAGCGGGAAGGAGGAGCTCCTACGAGCAGTACTTC.

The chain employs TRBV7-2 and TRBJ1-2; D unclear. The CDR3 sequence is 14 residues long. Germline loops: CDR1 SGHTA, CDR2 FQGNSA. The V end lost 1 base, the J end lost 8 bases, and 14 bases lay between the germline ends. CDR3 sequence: CASSLEHHQEGYTF. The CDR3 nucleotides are TGTGCCAGCAGCTTAGAACACCATCAGGAAGGCTACACCTTC.

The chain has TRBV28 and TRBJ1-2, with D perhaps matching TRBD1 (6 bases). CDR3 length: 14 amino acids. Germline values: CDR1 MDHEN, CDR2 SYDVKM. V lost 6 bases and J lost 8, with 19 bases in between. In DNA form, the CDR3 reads TGTGCCAGCAGCCCCCTTGGGGGGGCTGTGGGCTACACCTTC. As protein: CASSPLGGAVGYTF.

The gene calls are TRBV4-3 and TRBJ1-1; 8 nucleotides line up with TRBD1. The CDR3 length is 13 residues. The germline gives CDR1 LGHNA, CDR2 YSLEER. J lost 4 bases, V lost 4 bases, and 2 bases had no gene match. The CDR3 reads CASSLTGGTEAFF. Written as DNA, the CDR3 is TGCGCCAGCAGCCTAACAGGGGGCACTGAAGCTTTCTTT.

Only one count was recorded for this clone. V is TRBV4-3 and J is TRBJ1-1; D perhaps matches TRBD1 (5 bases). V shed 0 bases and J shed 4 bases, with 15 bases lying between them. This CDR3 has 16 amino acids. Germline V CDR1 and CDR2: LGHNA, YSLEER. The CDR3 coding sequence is TGCGCCAGCAGCCAAGATCATAGGGGCCCCAGCACTGAAGCTTTCTTT. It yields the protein CASSQDHRGPSTEAFF.

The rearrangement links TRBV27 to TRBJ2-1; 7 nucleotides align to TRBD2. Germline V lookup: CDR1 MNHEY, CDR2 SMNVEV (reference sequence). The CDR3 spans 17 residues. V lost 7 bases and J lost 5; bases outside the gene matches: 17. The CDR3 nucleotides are TGTGCCAGCACCCCCCTGGTCCCACTAGCGAGAGACAATGAGCAGTTCTTC. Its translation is CASTPLVPLARDNEQFF.

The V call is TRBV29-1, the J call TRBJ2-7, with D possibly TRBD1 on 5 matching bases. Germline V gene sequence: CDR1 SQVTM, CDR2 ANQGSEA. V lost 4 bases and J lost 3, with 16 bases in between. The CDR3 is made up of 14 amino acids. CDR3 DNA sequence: TGCAGCGTTGTAGATTGGGGCAGCAACTACGAGCAGTACTTC. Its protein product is CSVVDWGSNYEQYF.

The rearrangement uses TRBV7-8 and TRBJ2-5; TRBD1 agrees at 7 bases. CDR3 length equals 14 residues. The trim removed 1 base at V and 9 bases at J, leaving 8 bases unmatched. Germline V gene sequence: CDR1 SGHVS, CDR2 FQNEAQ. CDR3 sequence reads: CASSLDDRERAQYF. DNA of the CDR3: TGTGCCAGCAGCTTAGACGACAGGGAAAGGGCCCAGTACTTC. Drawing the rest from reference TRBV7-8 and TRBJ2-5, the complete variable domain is GAGVSQSPRYKVAKRGQDVALRCDPISGHVSLFWYQQALGQGPEFLTYFQNEAQLDKSGLPSDRFFAERPEGSVSTLKIQRTQQEDSAVYLCASSLDDRERAQYFGPGTRLLVL.

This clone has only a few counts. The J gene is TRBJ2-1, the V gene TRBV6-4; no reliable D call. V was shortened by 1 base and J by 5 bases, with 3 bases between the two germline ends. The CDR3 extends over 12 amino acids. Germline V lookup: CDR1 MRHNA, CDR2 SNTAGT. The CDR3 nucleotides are TGTGCCAGCAGTGACTACAACAATGAGCAGTTCTTC. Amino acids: CASSDYNNEQFF.

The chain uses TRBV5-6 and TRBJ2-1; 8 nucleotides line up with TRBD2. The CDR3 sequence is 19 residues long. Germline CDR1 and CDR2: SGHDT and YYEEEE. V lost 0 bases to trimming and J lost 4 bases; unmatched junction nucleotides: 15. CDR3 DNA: TGTGCCAGCAGCTTGGACTCACCAGGGCTAGCGGGCCAATACAATGAGCAGTTCTTC. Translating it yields CASSLDSPGLAGQYNEQFF.

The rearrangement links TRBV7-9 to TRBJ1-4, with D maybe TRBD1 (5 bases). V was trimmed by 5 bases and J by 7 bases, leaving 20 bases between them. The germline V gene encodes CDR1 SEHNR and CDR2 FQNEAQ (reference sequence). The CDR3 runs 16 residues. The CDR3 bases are TGTGCCAGCAGCCCATACCCCGGAAAGGGGCTTGAAAAACTGTTTTTT. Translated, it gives CASSPYPGKGLEKLFF.

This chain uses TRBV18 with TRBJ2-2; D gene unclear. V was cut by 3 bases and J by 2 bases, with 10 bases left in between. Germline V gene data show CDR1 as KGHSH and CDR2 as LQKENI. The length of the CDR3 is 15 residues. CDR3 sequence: CASSPDTFNTGELFF. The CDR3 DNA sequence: TGTGCCAGCTCACCCGACACATTTAACACCGGGGAGCTGTTTTTT.

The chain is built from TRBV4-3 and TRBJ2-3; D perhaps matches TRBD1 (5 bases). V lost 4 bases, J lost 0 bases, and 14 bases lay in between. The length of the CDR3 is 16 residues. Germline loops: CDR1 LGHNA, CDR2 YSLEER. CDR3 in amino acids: CASSLQAGISTDTQYF. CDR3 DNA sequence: TGCGCCAGCAGCCTCCAAGCAGGGATAAGCACAGATACGCAGTATTTT.

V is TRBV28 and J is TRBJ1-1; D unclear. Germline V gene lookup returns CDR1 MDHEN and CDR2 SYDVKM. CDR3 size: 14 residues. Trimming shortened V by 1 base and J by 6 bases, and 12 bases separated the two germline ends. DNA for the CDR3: TGTGCCAGCAGTTTATCCCCAATGAGCGCTGAAGCTTTCTTT. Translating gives CASSLSPMSAEAFF.

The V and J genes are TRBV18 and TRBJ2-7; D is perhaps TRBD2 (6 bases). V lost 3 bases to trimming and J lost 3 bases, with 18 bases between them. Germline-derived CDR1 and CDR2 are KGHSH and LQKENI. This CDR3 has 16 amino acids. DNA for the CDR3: TGTGCCAGCTCACCTTCTGTCGGGGGAGTTCTCTACGAGCAGTACTTC. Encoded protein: CASSPSVGGVLYEQYF.

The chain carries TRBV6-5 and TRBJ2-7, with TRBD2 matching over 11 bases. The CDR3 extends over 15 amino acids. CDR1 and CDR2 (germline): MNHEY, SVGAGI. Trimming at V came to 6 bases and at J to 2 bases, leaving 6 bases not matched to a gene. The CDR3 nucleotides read TGTGCCAGCAGCCTACTAGCGGGAGCTCCCTACGAGCAGTACTTC. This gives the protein CASSLLAGAPYEQYF.

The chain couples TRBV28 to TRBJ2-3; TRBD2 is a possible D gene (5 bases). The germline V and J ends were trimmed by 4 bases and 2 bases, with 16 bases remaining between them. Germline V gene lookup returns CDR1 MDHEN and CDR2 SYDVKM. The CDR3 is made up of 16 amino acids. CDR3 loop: CASSSPRRGFTDTQYF. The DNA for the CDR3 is TGTGCCAGCAGTTCTCCGCGTAGAGGGTTCACAGATACGCAGTATTTT.

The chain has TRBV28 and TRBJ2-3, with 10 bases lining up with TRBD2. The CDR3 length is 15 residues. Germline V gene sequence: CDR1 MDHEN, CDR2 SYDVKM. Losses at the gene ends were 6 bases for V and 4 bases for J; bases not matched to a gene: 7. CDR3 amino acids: CASSILAGGPDTQYF. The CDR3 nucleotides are TGTGCCAGCAGCATATTAGCGGGAGGACCAGATACGCAGTATTTT.

The chain's CDR3 is CASRRTGPYEQYF. The CDR3 DNA follows: TGTGCCAGCAGACGGACAGGGCCCTACGAGCAGTACTTC. J is TRBJ2-7 and V is TRBV27; the match to TRBD1 covers 8 bases. Germline-derived CDR1 and CDR2 are MNHEY and SMNVEV (reference sequence). The ends lost 6 bases at V and 2 bases at J; junction bases unmatched: 3. There are 13 residues in the CDR3.